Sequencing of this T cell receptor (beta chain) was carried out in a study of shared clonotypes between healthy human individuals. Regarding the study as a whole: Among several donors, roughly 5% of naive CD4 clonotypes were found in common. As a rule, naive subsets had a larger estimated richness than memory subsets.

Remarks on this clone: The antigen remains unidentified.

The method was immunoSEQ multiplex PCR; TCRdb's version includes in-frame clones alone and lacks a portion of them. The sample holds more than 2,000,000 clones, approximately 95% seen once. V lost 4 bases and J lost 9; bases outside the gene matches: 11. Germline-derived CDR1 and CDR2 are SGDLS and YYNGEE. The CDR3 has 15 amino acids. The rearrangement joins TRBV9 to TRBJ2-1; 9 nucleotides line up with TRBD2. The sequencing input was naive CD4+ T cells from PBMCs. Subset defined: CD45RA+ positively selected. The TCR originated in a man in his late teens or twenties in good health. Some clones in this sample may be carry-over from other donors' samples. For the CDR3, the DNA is TGTGCCAGCAGCTCCTACCGGACTAGCGCAAGTGAGCAGTTCTTC. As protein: CASSSYRTSASEQFF.